This T cell receptor beta chain was sequenced for a study of PD-1 blockade in classical Hodgkin lymphoma. Data came from immunoSEQ multiplex PCR; TCRdb stores just in-frame clones and leaves some out. Here the sample spans about 59,000 clones, around 90% being singletons. General study points: In CD4+ cells, TCR diversity went up significantly by C4D1, but in CD8+ cells it did not. Baseline TCR diversity was reportedly lower in newly diagnosed patients than in healthy donors. It was reported as lower still in relapsed/refractory patients. For complete responders, baseline diversity was comparable to that of newly diagnosed patients.

For this clone: Antigen specificity is unknown.

Every patient relapsed after autologous stem cell transplantation, and brentuximab vedotin exposure varied. This receptor was identified in a human donor with classical Hodgkin lymphoma. Sequencing was performed on peripheral blood mononuclear cells (PBMCs), taken at baseline.

The CDR3 DNA follows: TGTGCCATCAGGGAGACACCCAACTCCTACAATGAGCAGTTCTTC. It is translated as CAIRETPNSYNEQFF. The V and J genes are TRBV10-3 and TRBJ2-1; D is unresolved. This CDR3 region has 15 residues. V dropped 6 bases and J dropped 0 bases, with 12 bases sitting between them. The germline CDR1 and CDR2 sequences are ENHRY and SYGVKD.